Listed below are T cell receptor beta chains from one sample, sequenced in a study of CD8+CD57+ T cells in acquired aplastic anemia. TCRdb called the reads again in MiXCR, with one record for every CDR3 protein. In the table there are over 250,000 distinct CDR3 sequences, 56% of which are singletons. Sequenced input: sorted CD4+, CD8+, or CD8+CD57+ T cells (not recorded which) from PBMCs. The receptors stem from a human donor with aplastic anemia. Both conserved end residues are part of each CDR3. D genes are given only for firm matches. Not every row has a clone size; where given, it reads once, few, many or a size class.

clone_size: .
j_call: TRBJ2-7
v_call: TRBV13
cdr3_length: 16
d_call: TRBD2
cdr3_aa: CASSGLGTSGIREQYF
cdr3_nt: TGTGCCAGCAGCGGACTTGGGACTAGCGGGATTCGAGAGCAGTACTTC

clone_size: .
j_call: TRBJ2-7
v_call: TRBV12-3/TRBV12-4
cdr3_length: 16
d_call: .
cdr3_aa: CASSSSLTRGTYEQYF
cdr3_nt: TGTGCCAGCAGTTCATCCCTCACGCGGGGGACATACGAGCAGTACTTC

clone_size: .
j_call: TRBJ1-6
v_call: TRBV7-9
cdr3_length: 15
d_call: TRBD1
cdr3_aa: CASSSNRGHNSPLHF
cdr3_nt: TGTGCCAGCAGCAGTAACAGGGGGCATAATTCACCCCTCCACTTT

clone_size: many
j_call: TRBJ2-1
v_call: TRBV11-3
cdr3_length: 15
d_call: TRBD2
cdr3_aa: CASSLGLAEYNEQFF
cdr3_nt: TGTGCCAGCAGCTTAGGGCTAGCGGAGTACAATGAGCAGTTCTTC

clone_size: .
j_call: TRBJ2-2
v_call: TRBV20-1
cdr3_length: 13
d_call: .
cdr3_aa: CSATRVNTGELFF
cdr3_nt: TGCAGTGCTACTAGGGTGAACACCGGGGAGCTGTTTTTT

clone_size: many
j_call: TRBJ1-2
v_call: TRBV2
cdr3_length: 14
d_call: TRBD1
cdr3_aa: CASRVGQGPYGYTF
cdr3_nt: TGTGCCAGCAGGGTGGGACAGGGCCCCTATGGCTACACCTTC

clone_size: .
j_call: TRBJ2-1
v_call: TRBV19
cdr3_length: 15
d_call: .
cdr3_aa: CASTPGDLGYNEQFF
cdr3_nt: TGTGCCAGTACCCCGGGGGATCTTGGCTACAATGAGCAGTTCTTC

clone_size: .
j_call: TRBJ2-5
v_call: TRBV15
cdr3_length: 15
d_call: TRBD2
cdr3_aa: CATSKTSGSSETQYF
cdr3_nt: TGTGCCACCAGCAAGACTAGCGGGAGTTCAGAGACCCAGTACTTC

clone_size: once
j_call: TRBJ1-5
v_call: TRBV24-1
cdr3_length: 16
d_call: .
cdr3_aa: CATSDRQNYSSQPQHF
cdr3_nt: TGTGCCACCAGTGATCGACAGAATTATAGCAGTCAGCCCCAGCATTTT

clone_size: .
j_call: TRBJ2-5
v_call: TRBV12-3/TRBV12-4
cdr3_length: 13
d_call: TRBD2
cdr3_aa: CASSLFGGETQYF
cdr3_nt: TGTGCCAGCAGTTTATTCGGGGGGGAGACCCAGTACTTC

clone_size: .
j_call: TRBJ1-5
v_call: TRBV12-3/TRBV12-4
cdr3_length: 15
d_call: .
cdr3_aa: CASSLNWTPYQPQHF
cdr3_nt: TGTGCCAGCAGTTTGAACTGGACACCATATCAGCCCCAGCATTTT

clone_size: many
j_call: TRBJ2-7
v_call: TRBV19
cdr3_length: 15
d_call: TRBD2
cdr3_aa: CASSSVAGGRYEQYF
cdr3_nt: TGTGCCAGTAGCTCAGTAGCGGGGGGTCGCTACGAGCAGTACTTC

clone_size: many
j_call: TRBJ2-2
v_call: TRBV2
cdr3_length: 14
d_call: TRBD2
cdr3_aa: CASRAGTAAGELFF
cdr3_nt: TGTGCCAGCAGAGCGGGGACTGCAGCCGGGGAGCTGTTTTTT

clone_size: few
j_call: TRBJ2-1
v_call: TRBV12-3/TRBV12-4
cdr3_length: 17
d_call: TRBD1
cdr3_aa: CASSPPTGTAVYNEQFF
cdr3_nt: TGTGCCAGCTCGCCTCCTACTGGGACAGCCGTATACAATGAGCAGTTCTTC

clone_size: .
j_call: TRBJ2-1
v_call: TRBV9
cdr3_length: 13
d_call: TRBD2
cdr3_aa: CASSLLAGGEQFF
cdr3_nt: TGTGCCAGCAGCTTACTAGCGGGAGGCGAGCAGTTCTTC

clone_size: .
j_call: TRBJ2-7
v_call: TRBV29-1
cdr3_length: 12
d_call: TRBD1
cdr3_aa: CSVWGQGYEQYF
cdr3_nt: TGCAGCGTTTGGGGACAGGGATACGAGCAGTACTTC

clone_size: many
j_call: TRBJ2-7
v_call: TRBV5-1
cdr3_length: 17
d_call: .
cdr3_aa: CASSLDLQGTPSYEQYF
cdr3_nt: TGCGCCAGCAGCTTGGATTTACAGGGGACTCCCTCCTACGAGCAGTACTTC

clone_size: few
j_call: TRBJ1-2
v_call: TRBV25-1
cdr3_length: 15
d_call: .
cdr3_aa: CASSVYGPGGYGYTF
cdr3_nt: TGTGCCAGCAGTGTATATGGACCCGGTGGCTATGGCTACACCTTC

clone_size: many
j_call: TRBJ2-3
v_call: TRBV9
cdr3_length: 14
d_call: TRBD1
cdr3_aa: CASSVEGQGRAQYF
cdr3_nt: TGTGCCAGCAGCGTAGAGGGACAGGGTAGGGCGCAGTATTTT

clone_size: few
j_call: TRBJ2-2
v_call: TRBV18
cdr3_length: 17
d_call: .
cdr3_aa: CASSPSSSWSNTGELFF
cdr3_nt: TGTGCCAGCTCACCTTCTAGCAGTTGGTCGAACACCGGGGAGCTGTTTTTT

clone_size: once
j_call: TRBJ2-5
v_call: TRBV19
cdr3_length: 14
d_call: .
cdr3_aa: CASSIKLRQETQYF
cdr3_nt: TGTGCCAGTAGTATAAAACTTCGCCAAGAGACCCAGTACTTC

clone_size: .
j_call: TRBJ1-1
v_call: TRBV15
cdr3_length: 15
d_call: .
cdr3_aa: CATSRVVGGWTEAFF
cdr3_nt: TGTGCCACCAGCAGAGTGGTAGGGGGGTGGACTGAAGCTTTCTTT

clone_size: few
j_call: TRBJ1-1
v_call: TRBV12-3/TRBV12-4
cdr3_length: 13
d_call: .
cdr3_aa: CASSFGAGSVAFF
cdr3_nt: .

clone_size: .
j_call: TRBJ1-2
v_call: TRBV7-2
cdr3_length: 14
d_call: .
cdr3_aa: CASSLAPAGYGYTF
cdr3_nt: TGTGCCAGCAGCTTAGCGCCGGCAGGGTATGGCTACACCTTC

clone_size: many
j_call: TRBJ2-2
v_call: TRBV9
cdr3_length: 15
d_call: .
cdr3_aa: CASSPGGRNTGELFF
cdr3_nt: TGTGCCAGCAGCCCGGGGGGCCGGAACACCGGGGAGCTGTTTTTT

clone_size: .
j_call: TRBJ2-1
v_call: TRBV19
cdr3_length: 12
d_call: .
cdr3_aa: CASSIAGNEQFF
cdr3_nt: TGTGCCAGTAGTATAGCCGGGAATGAGCAGTTCTTC

clone_size: many
j_call: TRBJ1-4
v_call: TRBV5-1
cdr3_length: 16
d_call: .
cdr3_aa: CASSLTSMRSNEKLFF
cdr3_nt: TGCGCCAGCAGCTTGACGAGCATGCGGTCTAATGAAAAACTGTTTTTT

clone_size: many
j_call: TRBJ2-1
v_call: TRBV7-9
cdr3_length: 15
d_call: .
cdr3_aa: CASSTRGLQGDEQFF
cdr3_nt: TGTGCCAGCAGCACTCGAGGACTACAAGGGGATGAGCAGTTCTTC

clone_size: .
j_call: TRBJ2-5
v_call: TRBV24-1
cdr3_length: 15
d_call: TRBD2
cdr3_aa: CATSAAGGVRETQYF
cdr3_nt: TGTGCCACCAGTGCAGCGGGAGGCGTTCGGGAGACCCAGTACTTC

clone_size: many
j_call: TRBJ1-5
v_call: TRBV7-6
cdr3_length: 17
d_call: TRBD1
cdr3_aa: CASSPGGGTGSKQPQHF
cdr3_nt: TGTGCCAGCAGCCCAGGGGGGGGGACAGGGAGTAAACAGCCCCAGCATTTT

clone_size: .
j_call: TRBJ2-7
v_call: TRBV4-1
cdr3_length: 14
d_call: TRBD1
cdr3_aa: CASSVDRGRLEQYF
cdr3_nt: TGCGCCAGCAGCGTCGACAGGGGGAGGCTCGAGCAGTACTTC

clone_size: .
j_call: TRBJ1-3
v_call: TRBV6-5
cdr3_length: 16
d_call: .
cdr3_aa: CASSRGRQTAPDTIYF
cdr3_nt: TGTGCCAGCAGTCGGGGACGGCAGACCGCTCCGGACACCATATATTTT

clone_size: .
j_call: TRBJ1-1
v_call: TRBV20-1
cdr3_length: 10
d_call: .
cdr3_aa: CSAAKKEAFF
cdr3_nt: TGCAGTGCCGCAAAGAAGGAAGCTTTCTTT

clone_size: .
j_call: TRBJ2-1
v_call: TRBV7-3
cdr3_length: 16
d_call: TRBD2
cdr3_aa: CASSALAGGPVYEQFF
cdr3_nt: TGTGCCAGCAGCGCCCTAGCGGGAGGGCCCGTCTATGAGCAGTTCTTC

clone_size: .
j_call: TRBJ2-3
v_call: TRBV5-4
cdr3_length: 14
d_call: TRBD1
cdr3_aa: CASSRDRGPDTQYF
cdr3_nt: TGTGCCAGCAGCCGGGACAGGGGGCCCGATACGCAGTATTTT

clone_size: many
j_call: TRBJ1-2
v_call: TRBV5-1
cdr3_length: 14
d_call: .
cdr3_aa: CASSLESSTYGYTF
cdr3_nt: TGCGCCAGCAGCTTGGAGAGCTCCACCTATGGCTACACCTTC

clone_size: many
j_call: TRBJ1-1
v_call: TRBV20-1
cdr3_length: 10
d_call: .
cdr3_aa: CSARQGKAFF
cdr3_nt: TGCAGTGCTAGACAGGGTAAAGCTTTCTTT

clone_size: .
j_call: TRBJ2-2
v_call: TRBV29-1
cdr3_length: 13
d_call: .
cdr3_aa: CSVKGGVGGELFF
cdr3_nt: TGCAGCGTCAAAGGGGGGGTCGGCGGGGAGCTGTTTTTT

clone_size: .
j_call: TRBJ2-7
v_call: TRBV2
cdr3_length: 14
d_call: TRBD1
cdr3_aa: CANTDRAPGYEQYF
cdr3_nt: TGTGCCAACACCGACAGGGCTCCGGGGTACGAGCAGTACTTC

clone_size: .
j_call: TRBJ2-4
v_call: TRBV5-1
cdr3_length: 16
d_call: TRBD2
cdr3_aa: CASSSHRGLAEVIQYF
cdr3_nt: TGCGCCAGCAGCTCTCACAGGGGACTAGCGGAGGTCATTCAGTACTTC

clone_size: .
j_call: TRBJ1-2
v_call: TRBV20-1
cdr3_length: 13
d_call: TRBD1
cdr3_aa: CSASQDRARGYTF
cdr3_nt: TGCAGTGCTAGTCAAGACAGGGCGAGAGGCTACACCTTC

clone_size: .
j_call: TRBJ1-2
v_call: TRBV10-3
cdr3_length: 16
d_call: TRBD1
cdr3_aa: CAISEGGTGEDYGYTF
cdr3_nt: TGTGCCATCAGTGAGGGGGGGACAGGGGAGGACTATGGCTACACCTTC

clone_size: many
j_call: TRBJ1-1
v_call: TRBV19
cdr3_length: 14
d_call: .
cdr3_aa: CASSIGLTRTEAFF
cdr3_nt: TGTGCCAGTAGTATCGGGCTAACTCGCACTGAAGCTTTCTTT

clone_size: few
j_call: TRBJ2-5
v_call: TRBV7-9
cdr3_length: 14
d_call: .
cdr3_aa: CASSLLADQETQYF
cdr3_nt: TGTGCCAGCAGCTTACTGGCGGACCAAGAGACCCAGTACTTC

clone_size: .
j_call: TRBJ1-2
v_call: TRBV7-9
cdr3_length: 16
d_call: TRBD1
cdr3_aa: CASSFAGGTGRYGYTF
cdr3_nt: TGTGCCAGCAGCTTCGCCGGCGGGACAGGACGTTATGGCTACACCTTC